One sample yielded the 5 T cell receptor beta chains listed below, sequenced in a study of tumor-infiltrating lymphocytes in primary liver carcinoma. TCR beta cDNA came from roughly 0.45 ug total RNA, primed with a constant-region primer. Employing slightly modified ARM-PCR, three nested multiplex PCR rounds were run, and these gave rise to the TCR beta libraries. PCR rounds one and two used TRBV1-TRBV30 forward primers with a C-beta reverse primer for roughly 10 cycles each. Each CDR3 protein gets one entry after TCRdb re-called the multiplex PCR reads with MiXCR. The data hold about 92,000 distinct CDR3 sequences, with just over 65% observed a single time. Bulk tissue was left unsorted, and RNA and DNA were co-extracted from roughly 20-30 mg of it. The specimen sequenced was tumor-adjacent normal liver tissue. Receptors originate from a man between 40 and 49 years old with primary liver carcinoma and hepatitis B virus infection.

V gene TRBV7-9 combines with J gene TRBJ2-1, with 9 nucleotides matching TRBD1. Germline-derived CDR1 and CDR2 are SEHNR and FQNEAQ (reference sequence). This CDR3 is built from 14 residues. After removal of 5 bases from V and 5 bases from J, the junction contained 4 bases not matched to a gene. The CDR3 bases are TGTGCCAGCAGCGACAGGGGGGGTAACAATGAGCAGTTCTTC. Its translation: CASSDRGGNNEQFF.

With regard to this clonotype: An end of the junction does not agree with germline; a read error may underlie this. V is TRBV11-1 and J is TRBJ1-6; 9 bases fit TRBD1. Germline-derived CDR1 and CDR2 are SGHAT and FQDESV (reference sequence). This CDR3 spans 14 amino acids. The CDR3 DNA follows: TGTGCCAACAGCCTTGACAGGGGGAATTCACCCCTCTACTTT. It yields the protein CANSLDRGNSPLYF.

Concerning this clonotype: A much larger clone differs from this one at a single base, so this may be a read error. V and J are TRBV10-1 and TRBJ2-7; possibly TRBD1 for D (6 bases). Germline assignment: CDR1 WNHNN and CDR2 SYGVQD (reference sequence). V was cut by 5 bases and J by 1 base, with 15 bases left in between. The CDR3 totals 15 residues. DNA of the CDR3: TGCGCCAGCAGTACCGGGACACGAGGATCCTACGAGCAGTACTTC. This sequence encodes CASSTGTRGSYEQYF.

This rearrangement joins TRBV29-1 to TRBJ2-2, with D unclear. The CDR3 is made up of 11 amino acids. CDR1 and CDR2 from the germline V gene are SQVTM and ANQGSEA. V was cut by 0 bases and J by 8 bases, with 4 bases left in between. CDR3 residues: CSVEDQGELFF. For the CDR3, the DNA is TGCAGCGTTGAAGATCAAGGGGAGCTGTTTTTT.

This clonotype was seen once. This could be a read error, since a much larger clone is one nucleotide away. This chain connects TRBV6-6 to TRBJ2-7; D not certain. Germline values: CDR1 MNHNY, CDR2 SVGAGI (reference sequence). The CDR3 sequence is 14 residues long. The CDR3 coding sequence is TGTGCCAGCGGTTACCTGGATGGCTCCTACGAGCAGTACTTC. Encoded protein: CASGYLDGSYEQYF.